These 22 T cell receptor beta chains were sequenced from one sample in a study of blood T cell repertoires in COVID-19. Using immunoSEQ multiplex PCR, the repertoire was profiled, and TCRdb retains in-frame clones only, with some absent. Altogether about 71,000 clones are present, roughly 82% being singletons, with the ten largest covering roughly 13%. Sequencing was carried out using peripheral blood. The receptors come from a woman older than 75 with acute or convalescent COVID-19.

The rearrangement links TRBV29-1 to TRBJ1-2, with a weak D call TRBD1 (5 bases). There are 12 residues in the CDR3. In germline, CDR1 is SQVTM, CDR2 ANQGSEA. Between the trimmed V and J ends, which lost 2 bases and 4 bases, there was a span of 8 bases. The CDR3 DNA sequence: TGCAGCGTTGAAAGGGGTATCTATGGCTACACCTTC. Amino acids: CSVERGIYGYTF.

This chain joins TRBV9 and TRBJ2-2, with D unclear. Trimming pared 6 bases from V and 7 bases from J, leaving 10 bases between. CDR1 and CDR2 from the germline V gene are SGDLS and YYNGEE. This CDR3 comprises 12 residues. In DNA form, the CDR3 reads TGTGCCAGCAAGGATCGGGTCGGGGAGCTGTTTTTT. Its translation: CASKDRVGELFF.

This chain uses TRBV2 with TRBJ1-2, with D tentatively TRBD1 (6 bases). This CDR3 contains 13 residues. The V end was cut by 7 bases, the J end by 2 bases, with 11 bases between. Germline V gene data show CDR1 as SNHLY and CDR2 as FYNNEI. CDR3 loop: CASTPTGNYGYTF. The CDR3 DNA is TGTGCCAGCACCCCAACAGGGAACTATGGCTACACCTTC.

This chain joins TRBV19 and TRBJ2-1; 13 positions match TRBD2. This CDR3 is 18 amino acids long. V lost 6 bases, J lost 5 bases, and 13 bases stayed unmatched. The germline gives CDR1 LNHDA, CDR2 SQIVND (reference sequence). CDR3 protein: CASSRTSGRAQGHNEQFF. The DNA of the CDR3 is TGTGCCAGTAGCCGGACTAGCGGGAGAGCCCAGGGGCACAATGAGCAGTTCTTC.

This clone occurred once. The genes are TRBV9 and TRBJ2-3; TRBD2 matches 12 bases. Trimming at V came to 4 bases and at J to 0 bases, leaving 12 bases not matched to a gene. The CDR3 contains 19 residues. Germline values: CDR1 SGDLS, CDR2 YYNGEE. The CDR3 sequence is CASSPRLAGGGGSTDTQYF. CDR3 DNA: TGTGCCAGCAGCCCCCGGCTAGCGGGAGGGGGGGGGAGCACAGATACGCAGTATTTT.

V is TRBV24-1 and J is TRBJ2-2, with 8 bases lining up with TRBD1. This CDR3 spans 16 amino acids. Losses at the gene ends were 7 bases for V and 0 bases for J; bases not matched to a gene: 6. Germline V gene data show CDR1 as KGHDR and CDR2 as SFDVKD. For the CDR3, the DNA is TGTGCCACCAGGGAAGGGACAGGAGCGAACACCGGGGAGCTGTTTTTT. This gives the protein CATREGTGANTGELFF.

This chain connects TRBV19 to TRBJ2-7; the D is unclear. This CDR3 comprises 15 residues. Germline V gene data show CDR1 as LNHDA and CDR2 as SQIVND (reference sequence). V was pared by 5 bases and J by 3 bases, with 17 bases between. The CDR3 DNA reads as TGTGCCAGTAGTGTGACTTTAAGTCCTTTCTACGAGCAGTACTTC. It codes for CASSVTLSPFYEQYF.

The gene calls are TRBV2 and TRBJ1-2, with 9 bases fitting TRBD1. With V trimmed by 6 bases and J by 8 bases, 7 bases remained unmatched. The CDR3 length is 13 residues. CDR1 SNHLY and CDR2 FYNNEI come from the germline V gene. This CDR3 reads CASSLGQGSGYTF. CDR3 coding DNA: TGTGCCAGCAGCCTGGGACAGGGTAGCGGCTACACCTTC. The entire variable domain, with the rest obtained from reference TRBV2 and TRBJ1-2, is as follows: EPEVTQTPSHQVTQMGQEVILRCVPISNHLYFYWYRQILGQKVEFLVSFYNNEISEKSEIFDDQFSVERPDGSNFTLKIRSTKLEDSAMYFCASSLGQGSGYTFGSGTRLTVV.

The V call is TRBV5-6, the J call TRBJ2-5; 14 bases align to TRBD2. The V gene's germline CDR1 is SGHDT and CDR2 YYEEEE. The CDR3 totals 18 residues. After removal of 2 bases from V and 5 bases from J, the junction contained 11 bases not matched to a gene. CDR3 residues: CASSFGTSGSMAWETQYF. The CDR3 coding sequence is TGTGCCAGCAGCTTCGGGACTAGCGGGAGCATGGCATGGGAGACCCAGTACTTC.

The J gene is TRBJ2-3, the V gene TRBV5-1; D is ambiguous. This CDR3 has 14 amino acids. Trimming left V 5 bases short and J 0 bases short, with 10 bases between. Germline assignment: CDR1 SGHRS and CDR2 YFSETQ. CDR3 sequence (DNA): TGCGCCAGCAGAAACCCACATAGCACAGATACGCAGTATTTT. Translation: CASRNPHSTDTQYF.

There are a few counts of this clone. This chain connects TRBV19 to TRBJ2-7, with TRBD2 identical over 9 bases. This CDR3 has 16 amino acids. The ends lost 2 bases at V and 5 bases at J; junction bases unmatched: 10. Germline CDR1 reads LNHDA; CDR2 reads SQIVND (reference sequence). CDR3 in amino acids: CASSIWNSGSKDEQYF. CDR3 DNA sequence: TGTGCCAGTAGTATATGGAATAGCGGGAGTAAGGACGAGCAGTACTTC. The full variable domain, completed using reference TRBV19 and TRBJ2-7, is DGGITQSPKYLFRKEGQNVTLSCEQNLNHDAMYWYRQDPGQGLRLIYYSQIVNDFQKGDIAEGYSVSREKKESFPLTVTSAQKNPTAFYLCASSIWNSGSKDEQYFGPGTRLTVT.

This sequence joins TRBV20-1 and TRBJ2-7; 7 positions match TRBD2. The CDR3 has 11 residues. The ends lost 3 bases at V and 12 bases at J; junction bases unmatched: 8. Germline V gene sequence: CDR1 DFQATT, CDR2 SNEGSKA (reference sequence). Written as DNA, the CDR3 is TGCAGTGCTAGGGTCCCAGCGGGACCGTACTTC. It is translated as CSARVPAGPYF.

CDR3 region: CASSLLAPYTDTQYF. CDR3 coding DNA: TGCGCCAGCAGCTTGCTAGCGCCCTACACAGATACGCAGTATTTT. This sequence joins TRBV5-1 and TRBJ2-3; D may be TRBD2 (6 bases). The V end lost 1 base, the J end lost 2 bases, and 11 bases lay between the germline ends. Germline V lookup: CDR1 SGHRS, CDR2 YFSETQ. The CDR3 is made up of 15 amino acids.

The table lists this clone with a few counts. This chain connects TRBV6-5 to TRBJ2-7, with 12 bases fitting TRBD2. V gave up 7 bases and J gave up 4 bases; unmatched junction bases: 2. The germline gives CDR1 MNHEY, CDR2 SVGAGI. The CDR3 runs 13 residues. The CDR3 loop is CASKTSGRYEQYF. As DNA, the CDR3 is TGTGCCAGCAAAACTAGCGGGAGGTACGAGCAGTACTTC.

The rearrangement joins TRBV28 to TRBJ1-2; D is undetermined. This CDR3 has 16 residues. From germline, CDR1 is MDHEN and CDR2 SYDVKM. V lost 6 bases, J lost 0 bases, and 17 bases lay in between. DNA of the CDR3: TGTGCCAGCAGCGGAACGGCAGGCCCATCTAACTATGGCTACACCTTC. It encodes CASSGTAGPSNYGYTF.

The chain uses TRBV27 and TRBJ2-7; weak D call: TRBD1 (6 bases). CDR3 length equals 16 residues. CDR1 is MNHEY and CDR2 is SMNVEV in the germline V gene (reference sequence). V shed 3 bases and J shed 5 bases, with 20 bases lying between them. The CDR3 spells CASSFYRAILPDEQYF. CDR3 bases: TGTGCCAGCAGTTTCTACAGGGCAATACTCCCCGACGAGCAGTACTTC.

This clone came up once. The chain joins TRBV7-2 to TRBJ1-2; D call uncertain. CDR1 is SGHTA, CDR2 FQGNSA, per germline. V dropped 1 base and J dropped 1 base, with 7 bases sitting between them. The CDR3 spans 14 residues. The CDR3 DNA sequence: TGTGCCAGCAGCTTAGAGCGCGGTAACTATGGCTACACCTTC. This translates into CASSLERGNYGYTF. The variable domain in full, completed from reference TRBV7-2 and TRBJ1-2, reads GAGVSQSPSNKVTEKGKDVELRCDPISGHTALYWYRQSLGQGLEFLIYFQGNSAPDKSGLPSDRFSAERTGGSVSTLTIQRTQQEDSAVYLCASSLERGNYGYTFGSGTRLTVV.

V gene TRBV13 combines with J gene TRBJ1-6; a possible D gene is TRBD1 (6 bases). V was pared by 3 bases and J by 10 bases, with 13 bases between. The CDR3 totals 14 residues. The germline CDR1 and CDR2 sequences are PRHDT and FYEKMQ (reference sequence). This CDR3 reads CASSFTGKRSPLHF. The CDR3 region has the DNA TGTGCCAGCAGCTTCACAGGGAAGCGATCACCCCTCCACTTT.

The chain employs TRBV7-3 and TRBJ2-5, with TRBD2 identical over 8 bases. Germline CDR1 is SGHTA and CDR2 is FQGTGA. This CDR3 is built from 15 residues. Trimming at V came to 3 bases and at J to 3 bases, leaving 6 bases not matched to a gene. CDR3 nucleotides: TGTGCCAGCAGCTTCCCCGGGAGGGAGGAAGAGACCCAGTACTTC. Its translation: CASSFPGREEETQYF.

This sequence joins TRBV14 and TRBJ2-7, with D possibly matching TRBD1 (6 bases). Per the germline V gene, CDR1 is SGHDN and CDR2 is FVKESK. The CDR3 runs 15 residues. V was pared by 0 bases and J by 3 bases, with 12 bases between. CDR3 protein: CASSQDLGQIYEQYF. For the CDR3, the DNA is TGTGCCAGCAGCCAAGATCTCGGACAGATCTACGAGCAGTACTTC.

The J gene is TRBJ1-1, the V gene TRBV19; possible D gene TRBD1, 5 bases. CDR3 length: 13 amino acids. Per the germline V gene, CDR1 is LNHDA and CDR2 is SQIVND (reference sequence). Trimming stripped 3 bases from V and 5 bases from J, with 10 bases between. The CDR3 coding sequence is TGTGCCAGTAGTATCTGGGGGGGTACTGAAGCTTTCTTT. This translates into CASSIWGGTEAFF. Full variable domain (missing parts from reference TRBV19 and TRBJ1-1): DGGITQSPKYLFRKEGQNVTLSCEQNLNHDAMYWYRQDPGQGLRLIYYSQIVNDFQKGDIAEGYSVSREKKESFPLTVTSAQKNPTAFYLCASSIWGGTEAFFGQGTRLTVV.

The rearrangement joins TRBV28 to TRBJ2-7; 9 nucleotides line up with TRBD2. Germline assignment: CDR1 MDHEN and CDR2 SYDVKM. CDR3 length equals 13 residues. The V gene end was trimmed by 7 bases and the J gene end by 3 bases; junction bases not matched to a gene: 4. CDR3 nucleotide sequence: TGTGCCAGCACGGCGGGAGGGATCTACGAGCAGTACTTC. It specifies CASTAGGIYEQYF.